This T cell receptor (beta chain) was observed in a study of CD8+ T cells in alopecia areata. V shed 5 bases and J 4 bases; nucleotides not matched to a gene: 13. The CDR3 loop spans 18 amino acids. The germline V gene encodes CDR1 SNHLY and CDR2 FYNNEI. Specified treatment: oral pan-JAK inhibitor, 5-10 mg twice daily. RNA was isolated and reverse transcribed to cDNA, the sequencing template. TCRdb's table, derived via immunoSEQ multiplex PCR, lists solely in-frame clones and lacks some. The top ten hold 0.69% of the sample, which has over 150,000 clones, 60% to 70% seen once. The origin of this receptor is a human donor with alopecia areata. This chain links TRBV2 with TRBJ2-3; TRBD2 matches at 12 bases. The source was CD4+ T cells sorted from blood, collected at week 4, from a patient treated with tofacitinib. The CDR3 loop is CASSFPKVTSGSADTQYF. The DNA for the CDR3 is TGTGCCAGCAGTTTCCCCAAGGTGACTAGCGGGAGTGCAGATACGCAGTATTTT. The full variable domain, rest sourced from reference TRBV2 and TRBJ2-3, is EPEVTQTPSHQVTQMGQEVILRCVPISNHLYFYWYRQILGQKVEFLVSFYNNEISEKSEIFDDQFSVERPDGSNFTLKIRSTKLEDSAMYFCASSFPKVTSGSADTQYFGPGTRLTVL.